These 4 T cell receptor beta chains share one sample of origin, sequenced in a study of blood T cells in healthy people across ages. Then a second PCR, running roughly 7 to 11 cycles, was carried out with a sample-barcoded 5' primer and a J-beta primer mix. A single record per CDR3 protein comes from TCRdb applying MiXCR to the 5' RACE reads. The table has about 1.5 million distinct CDR3 sequences, roughly 40% seen once. The specimen was blood. All receptors derive from a woman between 18 and 29 years old in good health.

Only a few counts were recorded for this clonotype. The chain carries TRBV7-9 and TRBJ1-4; TRBD1 agrees at 8 bases. Germline values: CDR1 SEHNR, CDR2 FQNEAQ (reference sequence). V was pared by 8 bases and J by 5 bases, with 13 bases of the junction left unmatched. This CDR3 is built from 16 residues. CDR3: CASGKRQGKENEKLFF. The CDR3 DNA reads as TGTGCCAGCGGCAAGCGACAGGGGAAGGAAAATGAAAAACTGTTTTTT. Full variable domain (rest looked up from reference TRBV7-9 and TRBJ1-4): DTGVSQNPRHKITKRGQNVTFRCDPISEHNRLYWYRQTLGQGPEFLTYFQNEAQLEKSRLLSDRFSAERPKGSFSTLEIQRTEQGDSAMYLCASGKRQGKENEKLFFGSGTQLSVL.

V and J are TRBV30 and TRBJ2-2, with D hard to call. Trimming left V 2 bases short and J 1 base short, with 2 bases between. This CDR3 region has 12 residues. The germline V gene encodes CDR1 GTSNPN and CDR2 SVGIG (reference sequence). The CDR3 protein is CAWSKNTGELFF. CDR3 sequence (DNA): TGTGCCTGGAGTAAGAACACCGGGGAGCTGTTTTTT.

The chain couples TRBV7-9 to TRBJ2-1, with unresolved D. The CDR3 has 15 residues. Trimming pared 5 bases from V and 5 bases from J, leaving 16 bases between. CDR1 SEHNR and CDR2 FQNEAQ come from the germline V gene (reference sequence). In DNA form, the CDR3 reads TGTGCCAGCAGCGCTGGGCAGTTAGACGACAATGAGCAGTTCTTC. Encoded protein: CASSAGQLDDNEQFF.

The chain combines TRBV27 with TRBJ2-4; 8 nucleotides line up with TRBD2. CDR1 and CDR2 (germline): MNHEY, SMNVEV (reference sequence). The CDR3 loop spans 15 amino acids. After removal of 4 bases from V and 8 bases from J, the junction contained 10 bases not matched to a gene. In DNA form, the CDR3 reads TGTGCCAGCAGTTATGGGACTAGTATATTTGACATTCAGTACTTC. As protein: CASSYGTSIFDIQYF.